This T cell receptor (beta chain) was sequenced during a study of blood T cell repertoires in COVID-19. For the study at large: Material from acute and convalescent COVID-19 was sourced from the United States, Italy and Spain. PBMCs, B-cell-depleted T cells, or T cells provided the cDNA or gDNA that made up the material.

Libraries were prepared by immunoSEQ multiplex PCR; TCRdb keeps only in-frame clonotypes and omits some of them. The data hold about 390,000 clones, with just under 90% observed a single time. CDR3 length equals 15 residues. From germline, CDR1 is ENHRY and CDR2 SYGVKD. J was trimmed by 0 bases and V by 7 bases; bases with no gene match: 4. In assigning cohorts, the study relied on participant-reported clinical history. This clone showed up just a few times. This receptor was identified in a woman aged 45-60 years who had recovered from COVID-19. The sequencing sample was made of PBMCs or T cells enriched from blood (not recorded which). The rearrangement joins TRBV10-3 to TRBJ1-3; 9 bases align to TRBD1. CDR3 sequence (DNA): TGTGCCATCAACCGGGACAGGGACTCTGGAAACACCATATATTTT. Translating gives CAINRDRDSGNTIYF.